A single sample is the source of the 4 T cell receptor beta chains below, sequenced in a study of blood T cells in healthy people across ages. The authors ran a second PCR of roughly 7 to 11 cycles using a sample-barcoded 5' primer and a J-beta primer mix. TCRdb reprocessed the 5' RACE reads via MiXCR and lists one record per CDR3 protein. The sample records roughly 790,000 distinct CDR3 sequences, roughly 44% being singletons. The sample taken for sequencing was blood. Receptor source: a woman in her sixties in good health.

The chain couples TRBV7-2 to TRBJ2-3, with D unresolved. Trimming removed 3 bases from V and 2 bases from J, with 9 bases in between. CDR1 is SGHTA, CDR2 FQGNSA, per germline. The CDR3 runs to 14 residues. CDR3 in DNA: TGTGCCAGCAGCTTCCGCCACCCCACAGATACGCAGTATTTT. Translating gives CASSFRHPTDTQYF.

This clonotype was seen only a few times. The chain is built from TRBV5-1 and TRBJ2-1, with D possibly matching TRBD1 (6 bases). This CDR3 region has 13 residues. Germline lookup yields CDR1 SGHRS and CDR2 YFSETQ. Trimming took off 7 bases at V and 8 bases at J, with 16 bases between the two ends. CDR3: CASGFVQGDEQFF. The CDR3, as DNA: TGCGCCAGCGGGTTCGTACAGGGCGATGAGCAGTTCTTC.

CDR3 nucleotides: TGTGCCACCAGTGGCCCCGGCGGCGCAAACTATGGCTACACCTTC. It codes for CATSGPGGANYGYTF. This chain uses TRBV24-1 with TRBJ1-2, with D unclear. Trimming took 5 bases from V and 2 from J, leaving 14 bases between them. CDR3 length: 15 residues. From germline, CDR1 is KGHDR and CDR2 SFDVKD.

This clonotype was recorded at least ten times. The V gene is TRBV5-1, the J gene TRBJ2-1, with D tentatively TRBD2 (6 bases). V was shortened by 2 bases and J by 0 bases, with 12 bases between the two germline ends. Germline CDR1 and CDR2: SGHRS and YFSETQ. This CDR3 has 16 residues. The CDR3 DNA sequence: TGCGCCAGCAGCTTCCGGGACTCGAGCTCCTACAATGAGCAGTTCTTC. Its translation: CASSFRDSSSYNEQFF.